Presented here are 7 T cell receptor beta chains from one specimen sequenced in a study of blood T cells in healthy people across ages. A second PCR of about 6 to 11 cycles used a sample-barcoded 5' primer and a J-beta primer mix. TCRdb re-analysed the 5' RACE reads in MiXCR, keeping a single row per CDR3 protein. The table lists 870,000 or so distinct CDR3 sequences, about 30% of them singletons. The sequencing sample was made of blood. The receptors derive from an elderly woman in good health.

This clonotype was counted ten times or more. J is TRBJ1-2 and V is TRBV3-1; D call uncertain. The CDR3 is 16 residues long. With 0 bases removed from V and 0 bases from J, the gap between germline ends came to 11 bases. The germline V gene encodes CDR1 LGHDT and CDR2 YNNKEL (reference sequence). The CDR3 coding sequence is TGTGCCAGCAGCCAAGAGTATTTAGGGCCTAACTATGGCTACACCTTC. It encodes CASSQEYLGPNYGYTF.

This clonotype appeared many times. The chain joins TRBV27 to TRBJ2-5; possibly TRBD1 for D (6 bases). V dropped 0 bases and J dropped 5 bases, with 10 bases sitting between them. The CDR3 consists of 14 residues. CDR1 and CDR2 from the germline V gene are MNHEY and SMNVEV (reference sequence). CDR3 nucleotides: TGTGCCAGCAGTTTATCTGCCAGGGGTGAGACCCAGTACTTC. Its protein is CASSLSARGETQYF.

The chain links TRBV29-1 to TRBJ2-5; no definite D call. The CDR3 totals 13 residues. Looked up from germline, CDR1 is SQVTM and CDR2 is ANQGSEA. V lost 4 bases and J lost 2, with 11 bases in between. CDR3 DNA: TGCAGCGTTGGAGAAGGTAGACAAGAGACCCAGTACTTC. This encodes CSVGEGRQETQYF.

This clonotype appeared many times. The CDR3 loop reads CAISEGVISYEQYF. As DNA, the CDR3 is TGTGCCATCAGTGAAGGGGTCATATCCTACGAGCAGTACTTC. V gene TRBV10-3 combines with J gene TRBJ2-7; D is perhaps TRBD1 (5 bases). The CDR3 loop spans 14 amino acids. V lost 3 bases and J 1 base, leaving 10 bases between the germline ends. CDR1 is ENHRY, CDR2 SYGVKD, per germline.

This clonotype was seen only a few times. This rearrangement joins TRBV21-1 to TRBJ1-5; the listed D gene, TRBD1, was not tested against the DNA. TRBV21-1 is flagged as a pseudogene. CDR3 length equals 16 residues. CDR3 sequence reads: CASSRSRRTDNQPQHF. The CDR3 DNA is TGTGCCAGCAGCCGTAGTAGAAGGACAGACAATCAGCCCCAGCATTTT.

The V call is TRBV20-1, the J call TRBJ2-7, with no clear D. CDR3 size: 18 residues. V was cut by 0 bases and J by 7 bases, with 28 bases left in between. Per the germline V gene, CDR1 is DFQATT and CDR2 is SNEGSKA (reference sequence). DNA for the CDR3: TGCAGTGCTAGAGATCAAGAAAGGATGGATAGGTGGCGGAATGAGCAGTACTTC. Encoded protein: CSARDQERMDRWRNEQYF.

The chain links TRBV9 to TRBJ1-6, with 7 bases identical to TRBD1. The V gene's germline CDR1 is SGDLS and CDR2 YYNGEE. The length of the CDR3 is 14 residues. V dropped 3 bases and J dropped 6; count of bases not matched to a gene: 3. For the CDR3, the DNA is TGTGCCAGCAGCGCCGGACAGGTTAATTCACCCCTCCACTTT. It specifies CASSAGQVNSPLHF.